What follows are 26 T cell receptor beta chains derived from one specimen sequenced in a study of HIV-infected children after antiretroviral therapy interruption. Unique molecular identifiers were included in an RNA-based 3' RACE TCR library. Each CDR3 protein is one row after TCRdb ran MiXCR on the 3' RACE reads. The table records roughly 16,000 distinct CDR3 sequences, more than 3% of them present only once. Specified treatment: PENTA 11 planned treatment interruption arm or continuous ART arm. The sample consisted of CD45RO+ CD8+ T cells from PBMCs, pooled from several time points, taken from a donor given antiretroviral therapy, either interrupted or continuous. Subset of the sample: memory CD8+ CD45RO+ CD45RA- T cells. The receptors here all came from a pool of human donors with HIV.

This clonotype was detected ten times or more. The chain links TRBV29-1 to TRBJ2-1; 8 bases align to TRBD1. With V trimmed by 3 bases and J by 0 bases, 4 bases remained unmatched. Germline loops: CDR1 SQVTM, CDR2 ANQGSEA. This CDR3 region has 15 residues. This CDR3 reads CSVDRGLSSYNEQFF. The DNA for the CDR3 is TGCAGCGTTGACAGGGGGCTTAGCTCCTACAATGAGCAGTTCTTC.

This clonotype was detected a few times. The chain uses TRBV24-1 and TRBJ1-2; D remains ambiguous. The CDR3 is 12 residues long. With 7 bases removed from V and 3 bases from J, the gap between germline ends came to 8 bases. CDR1 and CDR2 from the germline V gene are KGHDR and SFDVKD. The CDR3 DNA reads as TGTGCCACCAGGCCGGCTGACTATGGCTACACCTTC. Translation: CATRPADYGYTF.

This clonotype came up many times. V is TRBV12-3 or TRBV12-4 and J is TRBJ1-6, with a tentative D call TRBD1 (5 bases). The germline V and J ends were trimmed by 6 bases and 9 bases, with 21 bases remaining between them. This CDR3 is 16 amino acids long. The CDR3 DNA is TGTGCCAGCAGCCCGTGGGGCAGAAGACGGTCTTCACCCCTCCACTTT. This gives the protein CASSPWGRRRSSPLHF.

The V gene is TRBV25-1, the J gene TRBJ2-3; TRBD1 is a possible D gene (6 bases). Trimming stripped 5 bases from V and 0 bases from J, with 15 bases between. This CDR3 contains 16 residues. Germline CDR1 reads MGHDK; CDR2 reads SYGVNS. In DNA form, the CDR3 reads TGTGCCAGCAGTCAAGCCACGGACAGCAGCACAGATACGCAGTATTTT. Its translation is CASSQATDSSTDTQYF. Supplemented by reference TRBV25-1 and TRBJ2-3, the full variable domain reads EADIYQTPRYLVIGTGKKITLECSQTMGHDKMYWYQQDPGMELHLIHYSYGVNSTEKGDLSSESTVSRIRTEHFPLTLESARPSHTSQYLCASSQATDSSTDTQYFGPGTRLTVL.

This clonotype was observed a handful of times. Germline is not matched at one junction end, which may reflect a read error. The J gene is TRBJ2-7, the V gene TRBV4-1; 13 positions agree with TRBD2. The germline CDR1 and CDR2 sequences are MGHRA and YSYEKL. This CDR3 region has 16 residues. The chain's CDR3 is CASSHATSGGVHEQYF. The CDR3 nucleotides are TGTGCCAGCAGCCATGCAACTAGCGGGGGGGTTCACGAGCAGTACTTC.

This chain connects TRBV24-1 to TRBJ1-2, with a tentative D call TRBD1 (5 bases). The CDR3 is made up of 17 amino acids. Germline lookup yields CDR1 KGHDR and CDR2 SFDVKD. The V end was cut by 5 bases, the J end by 2 bases, with 20 bases between. Written as DNA, the CDR3 is TGTGCCACCAGTGCGGGCCTGACAGCCGGCTGGAACTATGGCTACACCTTC. This translates into CATSAGLTAGWNYGYTF.

This clonotype was seen repeatedly, ten times or more. This chain uses TRBV6-1 with TRBJ2-1, with D hard to call. Per the germline V gene, CDR1 is MNHNS and CDR2 is SASEGT. The CDR3 length is 13 residues. V dropped 3 bases and J dropped 9 bases, with 12 bases sitting between them. The CDR3 region is CASSEFNAAEQFF. CDR3 in DNA: TGTGCCAGCAGTGAGTTTAACGCGGCTGAGCAGTTCTTC.

This clonotype was seen many times. The chain uses TRBV28 and TRBJ2-5; a weak D match, TRBD2 (5 bases). The V end lost 2 bases, the J end lost 2 bases, and 9 bases lay between the germline ends. CDR3 length: 14 residues. Germline loops: CDR1 MDHEN, CDR2 SYDVKM. CDR3 in DNA: TGTGCCAGCAGTTTAACTAGGGAACAAGAGACCCAGTACTTC. Translated: CASSLTREQETQYF.

The chain combines TRBV5-1 with TRBJ1-2; weak D call: TRBD1 (5 bases). Trimming shortened V by 2 bases and J by 10 bases, and 18 bases separated the two germline ends. Germline CDR1 SGHRS, CDR2 YFSETQ. This CDR3 spans 14 amino acids. The DNA of the CDR3 is TGCGCCAGCAGCTTCGCGACAGTACCTACTTACTACACCTTC. Protein sequence: CASSFATVPTYYTF.

The chain links TRBV20-1 to TRBJ2-1, with TRBD1 matching over 7 bases. V dropped 0 bases and J dropped 11; count of bases not matched to a gene: 10. This CDR3 comprises 14 residues. CDR1 is DFQATT, CDR2 SNEGSKA, per germline (reference sequence). CDR3 protein: CSAREGGTATKQFF. DNA of the CDR3: TGCAGTGCTAGAGAGGGTGGGACAGCTACTAAGCAGTTCTTC.

Many counts were recorded for this clonotype. The DNA is left out, because the CDR3 cannot be placed on it with certainty; the CDR3 is given as TCRdb lists it. The CDR3 sequence is CASVYLCASSPDSGNEQFF. The V and J genes are TRBV7-3 and TRBJ2-1; the D call of TRBD1 is as the table states it, not checked on the DNA. Germline loops: CDR1 SGHTA, CDR2 FQGTGA. The CDR3 is 19 amino acids in total, end residues counted.

This clonotype was recorded many times. J is TRBJ1-3 and V is TRBV28; tentative D call: TRBD1 (6 bases). V was pared by 5 bases and J by 0 bases, with 17 bases between. This CDR3 has 17 amino acids. Per the germline V gene, CDR1 is MDHEN and CDR2 is SYDVKM. This CDR3 reads CASSLLGGTSSGNTIYF. The CDR3 nucleotides read TGTGCCAGCAGTCTCCTGGGGGGCACAAGCTCTGGAAACACCATATATTTT. The full variable domain, its missing parts supplied by reference TRBV28 and TRBJ1-3, is DVKVTQSSRYLVKRTGEKVFLECVQDMDHENMFWYRQDPGLGLRLIYFSYDVKMKEKGDIPEGYSVSREKKERFSLILESASTNQTSMYLCASSLLGGTSSGNTIYFGEGSWLTVV.

The chain links TRBV11-2 to TRBJ2-7; tentatively, D is TRBD2 (5 bases). Germline assignment: CDR1 SGHAT and CDR2 FQNNGV. With 5 bases removed from V and 3 bases from J, the gap between germline ends came to 11 bases. The CDR3 covers 13 residues. CDR3 DNA: TGTGCCAGCAGCGCGAGGGCCCGCTACGAGCAGTACTTC. Amino acid sequence: CASSARARYEQYF. Looking up the rest from reference TRBV11-2 and TRBJ2-7 gives the full variable domain: EAGVAQSPRYKIIEKRQSVAFWCNPISGHATLYWYQQILGQGPKLLIQFQNNGVVDDSQLPKDRFSAERLKGVDSTLKIQPAKLEDSAVYLCASSARARYEQYFGPGTRLTVT.

This clonotype was detected ten times or more. This chain joins TRBV6-6 and TRBJ2-7; D remains ambiguous. Trimming left V 0 bases short and J 6 bases short, with 18 bases between. The germline V gene encodes CDR1 MNHNY and CDR2 SVGAGI (reference sequence). This CDR3 region has 16 residues. The CDR3 loop reads CASSYSLAPSTGEQYF. The CDR3 nucleotides are TGTGCCAGCAGTTACTCGTTGGCGCCCTCGACCGGCGAGCAGTACTTC.

This clonotype was seen at least ten times. The chain recombines TRBV6-1 with TRBJ2-3; unclear D gene. This CDR3 spans 15 amino acids. The ends were cut back, 1 base at V and 2 bases at J, with 10 bases in the middle. Looked up from germline, CDR1 is MNHNS and CDR2 is SASEGT. Written as DNA, the CDR3 is TGTGCCAGCAGTGAAGGGGTACGGGCCACAGATACGCAGTATTTT. Protein product: CASSEGVRATDTQYF.

This clonotype was seen ten or more times. V is TRBV2 and J is TRBJ2-3; D gene unclear. The germline CDR1 and CDR2 sequences are SNHLY and FYNNEI. This CDR3 region has 14 residues. The ends were cut back, 6 bases at V and 4 bases at J, with 14 bases in the middle. CDR3 sequence reads: CASSLTMSADTQYF. Here the CDR3 DNA reads TGTGCCAGCAGCTTAACGATGAGCGCAGATACGCAGTATTTT.

This clonotype was seen at least ten times. The chain recombines TRBV5-6 with TRBJ1-2; tentative D call: TRBD1 (5 bases). The germline V gene has CDR1 SGHDT and CDR2 YYEEEE. Trimming left V 4 bases short and J 6 bases short, with 16 bases between. The CDR3 totals 14 residues. CDR3 in amino acids: CASSIGTVGNGYTF. CDR3 nucleotides: TGTGCCAGCAGCATTGGGACGGTGGGAAATGGCTACACCTTC.

This clonotype was counted at least ten times. The chain has TRBV28 and TRBJ1-1; a weak D match, TRBD1 (5 bases). This CDR3 spans 15 amino acids. V lost 4 bases, J lost 6 bases, and 18 bases lay in between. The germline CDR1 and CDR2 sequences are MDHEN and SYDVKM. The CDR3 region is CASSSHRDRRAEAFF. The CDR3 nucleotides are TGTGCCAGCAGTTCCCACCGGGACCGACGGGCTGAAGCTTTCTTT.

This clonotype was counted many times. The V call is TRBV14, the J call TRBJ2-5; no clear D gene. The V end was cut by 4 bases, the J end by 0 bases, with 9 bases between. Looked up from germline, CDR1 is SGHDN and CDR2 is FVKESK. This CDR3 is 14 amino acids long. CDR3 nucleotide sequence: TGTGCCAGCAGCCCCTTCCAACACCAAGAGACCCAGTACTTC. It yields the protein CASSPFQHQETQYF.

This clonotype showed up many times. V and J are TRBV18 and TRBJ2-3; D gene ambiguous. The germline gives CDR1 KGHSH, CDR2 LQKENI. The CDR3 consists of 11 residues. The V end lost 5 bases, the J end lost 4 bases, and 4 bases lay between the germline ends. The CDR3 DNA sequence: TGTGCCAGCTCAGAGGCAGATACGCAGTATTTT. This encodes CASSEADTQYF.

The sample holds a few counts of this clonotype. The chain recombines TRBV20-1 with TRBJ2-1; either TRBD1 or TRBD2 may supply D (5 bases each). CDR3 length equals 14 residues. V was clipped by 3 bases and J by 3 bases, with 12 bases between them. CDR1 and CDR2 (germline): DFQATT, SNEGSKA (reference sequence). The CDR3 region has the DNA TGCAGTGCTAGGGGGGACGGGGACTACAATGAGCAGTTCTTC. Translation gives CSARGDGDYNEQFF.

This clonotype was recorded many times. The V gene is TRBV6-4, the J gene TRBJ2-2; 11 bases agree with TRBD2. The CDR3 has 17 residues. Germline-derived CDR1 and CDR2 are MRHNA and SNTAGT. Losses at the gene ends were 3 bases for V and 0 bases for J; bases not matched to a gene: 3. The CDR3 spells CASSEASGGSNTGELFF. In DNA form, the CDR3 reads TGTGCCAGCAGTGAAGCTAGCGGGGGGTCGAACACCGGGGAGCTGTTTTTT.

This clonotype appeared many times. The J gene is TRBJ2-3, the V gene TRBV7-2; D is unresolved. Trimming cost V 1 base and J 1 base, with 3 bases left between them. CDR3 length: 13 amino acids. Germline V CDR1 and CDR2: SGHTA, FQGNSA. The CDR3 DNA is TGTGCCAGCAGCTTAGTGCGCACAGATACGCAGTATTTT. Residues: CASSLVRTDTQYF.

This clonotype appeared many times. The genes are TRBV11-2 and TRBJ1-3; 11 bases match TRBD1. Germline V gives CDR1 SGHAT, CDR2 FQNNGV. The trim removed 7 bases at V and 0 bases at J, leaving 8 bases unmatched. This CDR3 comprises 17 residues. The CDR3 DNA reads TGTGCCAGCACCGATTGGGGACAGGGGGACTCTGGAAACACCATATATTTT. It encodes CASTDWGQGDSGNTIYF.

This clonotype showed up many times. The CDR3 DNA reads as TGTGCCAGCAGACGGACAGGGGATGGGGCCAACGTCCTGACTTTC. Translating it yields CASRRTGDGANVLTF. V gene TRBV6-1 combines with J gene TRBJ2-6; TRBD1 agrees at 9 bases. V gave up 6 bases and J gave up 3 bases; unmatched junction bases: 3. Looked up from germline, CDR1 is MNHNS and CDR2 is SASEGT. This CDR3 has 15 amino acids.

This clonotype showed up many times. In nucleotides, the CDR3 is TGTGCCAGCAGTGACAATAGCGGGGAAAACACAGATACGCAGTATTTT. This sequence encodes CASSDNSGENTDTQYF. The rearrangement links TRBV6-4 to TRBJ2-3; 8 bases map to TRBD2. In germline, CDR1 is MRHNA, CDR2 SNTAGT. The CDR3 contains 16 residues. J gave up 2 bases and V 2 bases, and 6 bases lay outside the gene matches.